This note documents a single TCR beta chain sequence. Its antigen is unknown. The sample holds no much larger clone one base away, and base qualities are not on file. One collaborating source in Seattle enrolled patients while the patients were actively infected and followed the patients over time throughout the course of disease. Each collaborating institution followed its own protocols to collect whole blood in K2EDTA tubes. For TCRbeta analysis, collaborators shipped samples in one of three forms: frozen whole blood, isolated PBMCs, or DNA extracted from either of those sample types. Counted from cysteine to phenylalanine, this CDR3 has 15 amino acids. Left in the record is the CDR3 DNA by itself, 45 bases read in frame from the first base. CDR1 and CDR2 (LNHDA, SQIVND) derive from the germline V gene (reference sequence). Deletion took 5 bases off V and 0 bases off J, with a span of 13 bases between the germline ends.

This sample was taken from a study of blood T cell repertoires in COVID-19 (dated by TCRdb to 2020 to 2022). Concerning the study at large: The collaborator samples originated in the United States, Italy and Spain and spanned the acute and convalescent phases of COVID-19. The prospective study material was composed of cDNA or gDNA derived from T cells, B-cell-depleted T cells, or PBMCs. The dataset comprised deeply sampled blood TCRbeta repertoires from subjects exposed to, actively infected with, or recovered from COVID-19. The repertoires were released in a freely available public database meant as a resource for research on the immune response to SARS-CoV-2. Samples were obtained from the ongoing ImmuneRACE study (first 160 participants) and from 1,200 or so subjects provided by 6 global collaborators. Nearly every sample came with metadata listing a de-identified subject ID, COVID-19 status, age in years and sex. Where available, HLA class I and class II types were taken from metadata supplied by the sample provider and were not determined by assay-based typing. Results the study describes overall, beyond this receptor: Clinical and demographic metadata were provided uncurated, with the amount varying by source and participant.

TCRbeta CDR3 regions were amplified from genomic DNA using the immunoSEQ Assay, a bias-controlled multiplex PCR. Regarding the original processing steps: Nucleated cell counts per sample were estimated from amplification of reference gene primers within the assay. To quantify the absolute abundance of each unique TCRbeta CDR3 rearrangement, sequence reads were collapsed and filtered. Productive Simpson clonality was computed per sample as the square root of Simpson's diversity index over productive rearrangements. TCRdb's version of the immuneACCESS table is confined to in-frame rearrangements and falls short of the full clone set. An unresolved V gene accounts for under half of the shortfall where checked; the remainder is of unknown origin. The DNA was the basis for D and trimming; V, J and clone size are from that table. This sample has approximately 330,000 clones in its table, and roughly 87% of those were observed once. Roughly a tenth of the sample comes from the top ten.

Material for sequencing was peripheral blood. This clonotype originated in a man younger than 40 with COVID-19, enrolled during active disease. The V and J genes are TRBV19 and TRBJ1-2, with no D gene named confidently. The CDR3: CASSPGWPPNYGYTF. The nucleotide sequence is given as TGTGCCAGTAGTCCGGGATGGCCTCCTAACTATGGCTACACCTTC.